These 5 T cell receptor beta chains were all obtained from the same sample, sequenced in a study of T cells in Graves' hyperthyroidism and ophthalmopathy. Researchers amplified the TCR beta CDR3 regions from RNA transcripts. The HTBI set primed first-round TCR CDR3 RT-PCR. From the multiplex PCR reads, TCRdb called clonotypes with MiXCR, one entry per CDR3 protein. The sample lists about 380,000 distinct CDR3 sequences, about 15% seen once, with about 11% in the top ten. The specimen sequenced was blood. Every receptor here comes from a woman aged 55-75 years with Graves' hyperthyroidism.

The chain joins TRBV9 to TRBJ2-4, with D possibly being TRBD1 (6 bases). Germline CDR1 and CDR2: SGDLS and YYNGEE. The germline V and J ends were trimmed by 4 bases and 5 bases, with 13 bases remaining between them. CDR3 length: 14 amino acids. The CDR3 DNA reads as TGTGCCAGCAGCCCAGGGGTCTCGGAAAACATTCAGTACTTC. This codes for CASSPGVSENIQYF. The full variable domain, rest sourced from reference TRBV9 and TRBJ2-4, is DSGVTQTPKHLITATGQRVTLRCSPRSGDLSVYWYQQSLDQGLQFLIQYYNGEERAKGNILERFSAQQFPDLHSELNLSSLELGDSALYFCASSPGVSENIQYFGAGTRLSVL.

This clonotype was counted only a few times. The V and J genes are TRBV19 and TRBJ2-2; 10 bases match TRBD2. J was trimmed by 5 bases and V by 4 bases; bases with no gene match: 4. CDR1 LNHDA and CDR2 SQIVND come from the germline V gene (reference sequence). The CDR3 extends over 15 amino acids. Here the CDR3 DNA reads TGTGCCAGTAGTAAGCGAGCGGGAGGGACCGGGGAGCTGTTTTTT. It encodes CASSKRAGGTGELFF.

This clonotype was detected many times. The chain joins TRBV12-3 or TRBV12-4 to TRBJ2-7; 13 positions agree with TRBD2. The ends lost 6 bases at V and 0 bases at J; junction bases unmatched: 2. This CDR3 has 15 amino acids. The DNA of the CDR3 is TGTGCCAGCAGGCGGACTAGCGGGAGCTCCTACGAGCAGTACTTC. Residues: CASRRTSGSSYEQYF.

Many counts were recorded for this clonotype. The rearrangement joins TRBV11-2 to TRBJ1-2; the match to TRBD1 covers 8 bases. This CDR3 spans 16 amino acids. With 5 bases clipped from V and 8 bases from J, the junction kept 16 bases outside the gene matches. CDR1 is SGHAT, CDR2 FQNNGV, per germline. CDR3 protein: CASSALRTGRRGGYTF. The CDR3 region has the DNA TGTGCCAGCAGCGCCCTACGGACAGGGAGGAGGGGGGGCTACACCTTC.

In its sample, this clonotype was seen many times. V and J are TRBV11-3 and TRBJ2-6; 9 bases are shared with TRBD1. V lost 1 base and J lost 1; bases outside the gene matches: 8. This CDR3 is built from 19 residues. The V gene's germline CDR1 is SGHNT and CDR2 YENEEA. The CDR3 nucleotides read TGTGCCAGCAGCTTAGTAGGGACAGGGAGTGGTTCTGGGGCCAACGTCCTGACTTTC. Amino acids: CASSLVGTGSGSGANVLTF.